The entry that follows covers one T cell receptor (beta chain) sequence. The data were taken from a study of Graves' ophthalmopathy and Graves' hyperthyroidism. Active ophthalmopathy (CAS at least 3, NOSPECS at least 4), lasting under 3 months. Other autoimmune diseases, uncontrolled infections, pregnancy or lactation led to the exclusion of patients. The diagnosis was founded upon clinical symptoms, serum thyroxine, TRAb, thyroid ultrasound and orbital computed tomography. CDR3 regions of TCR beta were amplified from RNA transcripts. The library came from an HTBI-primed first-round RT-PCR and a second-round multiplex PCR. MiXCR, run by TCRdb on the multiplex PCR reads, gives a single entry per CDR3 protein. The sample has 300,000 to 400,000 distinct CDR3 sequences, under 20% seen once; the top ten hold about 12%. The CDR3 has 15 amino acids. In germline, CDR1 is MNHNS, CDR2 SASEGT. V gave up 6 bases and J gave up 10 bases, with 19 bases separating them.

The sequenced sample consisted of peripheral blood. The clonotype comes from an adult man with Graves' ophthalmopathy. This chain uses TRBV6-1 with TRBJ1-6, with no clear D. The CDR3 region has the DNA TGTGCCAGCAGCTCATACAAGGCTTCGCGATCACCCCTCCACTTT. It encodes CASSSYKASRSPLHF.